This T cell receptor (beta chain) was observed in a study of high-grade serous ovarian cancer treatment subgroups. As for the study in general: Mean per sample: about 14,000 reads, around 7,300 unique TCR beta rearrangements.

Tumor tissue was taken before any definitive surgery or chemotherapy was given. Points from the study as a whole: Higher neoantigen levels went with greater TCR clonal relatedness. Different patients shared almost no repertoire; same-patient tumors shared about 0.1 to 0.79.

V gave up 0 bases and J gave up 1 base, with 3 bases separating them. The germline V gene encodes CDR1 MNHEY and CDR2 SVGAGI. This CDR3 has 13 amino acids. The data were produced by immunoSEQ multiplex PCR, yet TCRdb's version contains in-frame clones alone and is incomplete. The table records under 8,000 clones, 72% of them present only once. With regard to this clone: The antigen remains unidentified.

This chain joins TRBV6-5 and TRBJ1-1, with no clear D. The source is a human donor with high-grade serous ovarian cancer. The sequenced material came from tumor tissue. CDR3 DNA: TGTGCCAGCAGTTACTCGAAGAACACTGAAGCTTTCTTT. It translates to CASSYSKNTEAFF.